What follows is one T cell receptor (beta chain) and its context. The antigen is not known. PBMCs that had been cryopreserved were the source of roughly 2 micrograms of genomic DNA for TCR beta libraries. This entry comes from a study of cytotoxic CD8 clonotypes in ibrutinib-treated CLL. Study summary: Sample averages reached 255,043 productive templates and 94,082 productive rearrangements. Overall study findings and caveats: Public clonotypes, rarely seen, contracted or held steady on treatment. Clonality correlated strongly with circulating CD8+ T cells and exceeded age-matched healthy donors at baseline.

Trimming cost V 6 bases and J 1 base; bases outside gene matches: 8. CDR1 and CDR2 from the germline V gene are SEHNR and FQNEAQ (reference sequence). This CDR3 comprises 16 residues. The method was immunoSEQ multiplex PCR; TCRdb's version includes in-frame clones alone and lacks a portion of them. The sample records a few hundred thousand clones, about 77% being singletons. This clonotype originated in a human donor with chronic lymphocytic leukemia. Sample: PBMCs, taken before ibrutinib treatment. The chain carries TRBV7-9 and TRBJ1-5; 8 bases are a match to TRBD1. CDR3 loop: CASSPGQEKSNQPQHF. The CDR3 DNA is TGTGCCAGCAGTCCGGGACAGGAAAAAAGCAATCAGCCCCAGCATTTT.